The present T cell receptor (beta chain) was sequenced within a study of blood T cell repertoires in COVID-19. Background on the study: Nucleic acid was either cDNA or gDNA, and it came from T cells, B-cell-depleted T cells, or PBMCs.

In the study's own analysis: Estimated nucleated cell counts came from reference gene primer amplification. Libraries were prepared by immunoSEQ multiplex PCR; TCRdb keeps only in-frame clonotypes and omits some of them. The DNA was the basis for D and trimming; V, J and clone size are from that table. The profile shows about 150,000 clones, roughly nine tenths of them singletons. The junction had 8 bases not matched to a gene; V was cut back by 4 bases and J by 4 bases. In germline, CDR1 is SGHKS, CDR2 YYEKEE (reference sequence). This CDR3 has 17 amino acids. The source of this sequence is a woman aged 60 to 75 with active COVID-19. The genes are TRBV5-5 and TRBJ2-2; 12 nucleotides line up with TRBD2. Specimen: peripheral blood. CDR3 nucleotide sequence: TGTGCCAGCAGCAGAACCGGGACTAGCGGGCGCACCGGGGAGCTGTTTTTT. Encoded protein: CASSRTGTSGRTGELFF.